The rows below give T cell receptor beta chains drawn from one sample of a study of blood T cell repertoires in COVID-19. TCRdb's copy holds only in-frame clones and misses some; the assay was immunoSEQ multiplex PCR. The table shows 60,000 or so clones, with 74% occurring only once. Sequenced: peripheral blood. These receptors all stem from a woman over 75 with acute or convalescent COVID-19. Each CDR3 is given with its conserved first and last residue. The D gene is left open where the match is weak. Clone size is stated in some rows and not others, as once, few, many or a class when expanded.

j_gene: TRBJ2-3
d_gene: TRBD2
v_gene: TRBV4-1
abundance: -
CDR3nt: TGCGCCAGCAGCCTACGACTAGCGGGCAGCACAGATACGCAGTATTTT
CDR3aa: CASSLRLAGSTDTQYF

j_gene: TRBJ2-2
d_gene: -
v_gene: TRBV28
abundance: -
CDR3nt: TGTGCCAGCAGTTTAAGGCAGGGGTGGAACACCGGGGAGCTGTTTTTT
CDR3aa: CASSLRQGWNTGELFF

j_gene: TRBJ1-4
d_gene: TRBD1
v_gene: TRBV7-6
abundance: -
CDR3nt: TGTGCCAGCAGCCGGGACAGGGGACGAACTAATGAAAAACTGTTTTTT
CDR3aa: CASSRDRGRTNEKLFF

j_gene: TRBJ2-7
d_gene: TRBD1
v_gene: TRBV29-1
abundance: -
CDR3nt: TGCAGCGTGGGAGGGGGACAGGGGGTAAGTGAGCAGTACTTC
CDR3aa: CSVGGGQGVSEQYF

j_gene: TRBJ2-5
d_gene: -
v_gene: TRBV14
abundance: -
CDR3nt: TGTGCCAGCAGCCAAGTTGGGGGGTCCGGTTCCCAGTACTTC
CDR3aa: CASSQVGGSGSQYF

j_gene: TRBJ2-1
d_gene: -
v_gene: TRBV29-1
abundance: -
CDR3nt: TGCAGCGTTTTAGCGGTCTCCTACAATGAGCAGTTCTTC
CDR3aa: CSVLAVSYNEQFF

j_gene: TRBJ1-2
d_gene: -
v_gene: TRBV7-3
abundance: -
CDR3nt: TGTGCCAGCAGCTTGAACAGCTTCTATGGCTACACCTTC
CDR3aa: CASSLNSFYGYTF

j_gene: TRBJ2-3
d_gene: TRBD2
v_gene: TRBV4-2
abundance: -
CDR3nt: TGTGCCAGCAGCCAAATCCATCTAGCGGGAGGGCCAGATACGCAGTATTTT
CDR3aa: CASSQIHLAGGPDTQYF

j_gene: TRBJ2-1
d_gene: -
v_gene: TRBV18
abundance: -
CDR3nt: TGTGCCAGCTCACCACCGGCGGGGGAGCAGTTCTTC
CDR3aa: CASSPPAGEQFF

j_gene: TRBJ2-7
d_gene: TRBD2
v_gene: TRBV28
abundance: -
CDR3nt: TGTGCCAGCAGATCAAGCGGGAGGGCCGTCTACGAGCAGTACTTC
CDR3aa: CASRSSGRAVYEQYF

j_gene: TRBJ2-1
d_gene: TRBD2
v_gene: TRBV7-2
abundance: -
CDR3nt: TGTGCCAGCAGCTTAATCGGGAGGGCCACCAATGAGCAGTTCTTC
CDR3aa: CASSLIGRATNEQFF

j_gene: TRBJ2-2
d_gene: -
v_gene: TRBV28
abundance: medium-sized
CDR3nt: TGTGCCAGCAGTTTGCCCGGAGGCAGGGAGCTGTTTTTT
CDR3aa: CASSLPGGRELFF

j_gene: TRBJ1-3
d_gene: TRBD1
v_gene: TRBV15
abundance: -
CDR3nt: TGTGCCACCAGCAGAGGGGACAGGCGGTCGGGTCGAAACACCATATATTTT
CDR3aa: CATSRGDRRSGRNTIYF

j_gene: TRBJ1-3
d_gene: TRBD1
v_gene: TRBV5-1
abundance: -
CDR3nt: TGCGCCAGCAGCCCCAGGGGGAATGGAAACACCATATATTTT
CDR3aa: CASSPRGNGNTIYF

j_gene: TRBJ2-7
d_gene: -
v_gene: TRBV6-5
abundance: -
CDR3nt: TGTGCCAGCAGTCAAATTTCCGGGAGAAGGTACTTC
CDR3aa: CASSQISGRRYF

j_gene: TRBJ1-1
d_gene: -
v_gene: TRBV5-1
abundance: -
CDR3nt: TGCGCCAGCAGCTTGGTAGGGCAACAGGGTGGGAACACTGAAGCTTTCTTT
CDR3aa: CASSLVGQQGGNTEAFF

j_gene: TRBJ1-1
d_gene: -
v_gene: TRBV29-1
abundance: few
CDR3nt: TGCAGCGCCGACGTTCGGGTCGGTGAAGCTTTCTTT
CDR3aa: CSADVRVGEAFF

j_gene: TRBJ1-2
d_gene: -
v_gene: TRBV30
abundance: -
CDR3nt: TGTGCCTGGAGTGTAACAGGCAGATCCGCCTATGGCTACACCTTC
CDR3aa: CAWSVTGRSAYGYTF

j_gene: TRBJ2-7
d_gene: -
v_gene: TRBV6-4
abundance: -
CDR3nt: TGTGCCAGCAGTGACTCGTCGGGATCACCCTACGAGCAGTACTTC
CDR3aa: CASSDSSGSPYEQYF

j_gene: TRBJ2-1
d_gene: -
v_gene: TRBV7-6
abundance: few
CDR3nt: TGTGCCAGCAGCCCCGGAGGAAAGGGTGAGCAGTTCTTC
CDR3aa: CASSPGGKGEQFF

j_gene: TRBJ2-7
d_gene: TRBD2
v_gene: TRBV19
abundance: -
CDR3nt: TGTGCCAGTAAGCCTAGACTAGCCGGCTACGAGCAGTACTTC
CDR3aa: CASKPRLAGYEQYF